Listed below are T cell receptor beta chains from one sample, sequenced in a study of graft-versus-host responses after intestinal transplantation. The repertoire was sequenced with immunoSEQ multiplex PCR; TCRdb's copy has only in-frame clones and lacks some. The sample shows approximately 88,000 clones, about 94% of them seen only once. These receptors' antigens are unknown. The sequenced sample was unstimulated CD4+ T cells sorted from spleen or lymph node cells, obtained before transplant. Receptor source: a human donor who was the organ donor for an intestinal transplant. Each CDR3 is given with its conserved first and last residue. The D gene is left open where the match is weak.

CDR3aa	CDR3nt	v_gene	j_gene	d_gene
CASSRAGGAVTEAFF	TGTGCCAGCAGCCGGGCAGGGGGCGCAGTAACTGAAGCTTTCTTT	TRBV5-4	TRBJ1-1	TRBD1
CASSPGTGGYEQYF	TGCGCCAGCAGCCCCGGGACAGGGGGCTACGAGCAGTACTTC	TRBV5-1	TRBJ2-7	TRBD1
CASVPGGGRNSPLHF	TGTGCCAGCGTCCCCGGGGGGGGAAGGAATTCACCCCTCCACTTT	TRBV28	TRBJ1-6	.
CASSVGQGQWNTEAFF	TGTGCCAGCAGCGTAGGGCAGGGGCAATGGAACACTGAAGCTTTCTTT	TRBV9	TRBJ1-1	.
CASSRGSNTEAFF	TGCGCCAGCAGTCGGGGCTCAAACACTGAAGCTTTCTTT	TRBV10-2	TRBJ1-1	.
CASRRGGTDSPLHF	TGTGCCAGCAGGAGGGGGGGGACGGATTCACCCCTCCACTTT	TRBV2	TRBJ1-6	.
CASSFLSRGQGEQYF	TGTGCCAGCAGTTTTCTGTCCAGGGGGCAAGGCGAGCAGTACTTC	TRBV28	TRBJ2-7	TRBD1
CASILAGGLTGELFF	TGTGCCAGCATCCTAGCGGGGGGGCTCACCGGGGAGCTGTTTTTT	TRBV11-2	TRBJ2-2	TRBD2
CASSSNAPGSQETQYF	TGTGCCAGCAGCTCGAACGCCCCCGGGAGTCAAGAGACCCAGTACTTC	TRBV7-8	TRBJ2-5	.
CASSAHGQGRGQETQYF	TGCGCCAGCAGCGCACACGGACAGGGCCGAGGTCAAGAGACCCAGTACTTC	TRBV5-1	TRBJ2-5	TRBD1
CASSRQGADSPLHF	TGTGCCAGCAGCCGACAGGGTGCGGATTCACCCCTCCACTTT	TRBV7-9	TRBJ1-6	TRBD1
CASGEEGNYGYTF	TGTGCTAGTGGTGAAGAGGGTAACTATGGCTACACCTTC	TRBV12-5	TRBJ1-2	.
CASSYRQGRTDTQYF	TGTGCCAGTAGCTATCGACAGGGACGCACAGATACGCAGTATTTT	TRBV19	TRBJ2-3	TRBD1
CASSENPGQGPYEQYF	TGTGCCAGCAGCGAAAACCCGGGACAGGGCCCCTACGAGCAGTACTTC	TRBV9	TRBJ2-7	TRBD1
CASSSKNTEAFF	TGTGCCAGCAGCTCAAAGAACACTGAAGCTTTCTTT	TRBV7-2	TRBJ1-1	.
CASSQDLGRGFETQYF	TGTGCCAGCAGCCAAGATTTGGGCAGGGGTTTTGAGACCCAGTACTTC	TRBV4-2	TRBJ2-5	.